These 17 T cell receptor beta chains came from one sample sequenced in a study of shared clonotypes between healthy human individuals. Some clones are missing from TCRdb's copy, which holds only in-frame ones; the method was immunoSEQ multiplex PCR. The sample records 2 million to 2.5 million clones, 85% to 95% being singletons. The sequencing input was naive CD4+ T cells from PBMCs. Subset defined: CD45RA+ positively selected. The source of these receptors is a man aged 18 to 29 in good health. Some clones in this sample may be carry-over from other donors' samples.

The gene calls are TRBV19 and TRBJ2-7; 7 bases fit TRBD1. The CDR3 length is 14 residues. CDR1 and CDR2 (germline): LNHDA, SQIVND (reference sequence). The trim removed 5 bases at V and 1 base at J, leaving 5 bases unmatched. The CDR3 loop reads CASSYRDSSYEQYF. CDR3 nucleotides: TGTGCCAGTAGTTACCGGGACAGTTCCTACGAGCAGTACTTC.

For this clone: Within the sample, other DNA sequences also encode this same CDR3. The chain recombines TRBV10-3 with TRBJ2-7; TRBD1 agrees at 9 bases. The CDR3 loop spans 13 amino acids. CDR1 ENHRY and CDR2 SYGVKD come from the germline V gene. Losses at the gene ends were 4 bases for V and 7 bases for J; bases not matched to a gene: 5. Here the CDR3 reads CAISGDRVGEQYF. The CDR3, as DNA: TGTGCCATCAGTGGGGACAGGGTGGGAGAGCAGTACTTC.

The genes are TRBV10-3 and TRBJ2-2, with D maybe TRBD1 (5 bases). The V gene's germline CDR1 is ENHRY and CDR2 SYGVKD. The CDR3 covers 16 residues. V was pared by 2 bases and J by 0 bases, with 10 bases between. Here the CDR3 reads CAISEHTGTNTGELFF. CDR3 DNA: TGTGCCATCAGTGAGCATACAGGCACGAACACCGGGGAGCTGTTTTTT.

Notes on this clone: At the DNA level, this CDR3 is encoded by other sequences in the same sample as well. The CDR3 is CASSPDNEQFF. The CDR3 nucleotides are TGTGCCAGCTCACCGGACAATGAGCAGTTCTTC. The chain employs TRBV18 and TRBJ2-1; D not certain. Germline V lookup: CDR1 KGHSH, CDR2 LQKENI. V was cut by 3 bases and J by 5 bases, with 2 bases left in between. The CDR3 contains 11 residues.

This chain links TRBV6-1 with TRBJ2-4; TRBD2 is a possible D gene (5 bases). The ends were cut back, 1 base at V and 8 bases at J, with 9 bases in the middle. The germline V gene encodes CDR1 MNHNS and CDR2 SASEGT. The CDR3 runs 13 residues. The CDR3 loop is CASSEGFGDIQYF. In DNA, the CDR3 is TGTGCCAGCAGTGAAGGATTCGGGGACATTCAGTACTTC.

The chain links TRBV29-1 to TRBJ2-5, with D maybe TRBD1 (6 bases). This CDR3 contains 11 residues. CDR1 and CDR2 from the germline V gene are SQVTM and ANQGSEA. The germline V and J ends were trimmed by 7 bases and 2 bases, with 8 bases remaining between them. CDR3 in amino acids: CSGTEQETQYF. CDR3 coding DNA: TGCAGCGGGACAGAACAAGAGACCCAGTACTTC.

This rearrangement joins TRBV7-9 to TRBJ2-5; D tentatively fits TRBD1 or TRBD2 (5 bases each). Germline V gives CDR1 SEHNR, CDR2 FQNEAQ (reference sequence). The CDR3 sequence is 15 residues long. V gave up 5 bases and J gave up 2 bases, with 15 bases separating them. CDR3: CASSVRRDGQETQYF. Written as DNA, the CDR3 is TGTGCCAGCAGCGTACGTCGGGACGGACAAGAGACCCAGTACTTC.

CDR3 loop: CASSPPWTEAFF. CDR3 DNA sequence: TGTGCCAGCAGCCCGCCTTGGACTGAAGCTTTCTTT. V usage is TRBV28 and J usage is TRBJ1-1; D is unresolved. This CDR3 has 12 amino acids. The germline V gene encodes CDR1 MDHEN and CDR2 SYDVKM. V lost 6 bases to trimming and J lost 5 bases, with 10 bases between them. Supplemented by reference TRBV28 and TRBJ1-1, the full variable domain reads DVKVTQSSRYLVKRTGEKVFLECVQDMDHENMFWYRQDPGLGLRLIYFSYDVKMKEKGDIPEGYSVSREKKERFSLILESASTNQTSMYLCASSPPWTEAFFGQGTRLTVV.

The chain combines TRBV29-1 with TRBJ1-1; 8 bases align to TRBD1. Trimming removed 4 bases from V and 12 bases from J; junction bases left unmatched: 10. The CDR3 is made up of 12 amino acids. Germline V gives CDR1 SQVTM, CDR2 ANQGSEA. CDR3 region: CSVAIGQGGPFF. DNA for the CDR3: TGCAGCGTTGCGATCGGACAGGGCGGGCCTTTCTTT.

This rearrangement joins TRBV19 to TRBJ2-4; 7 nucleotides match TRBD1. The CDR3 covers 16 residues. Germline V CDR1 and CDR2: LNHDA, SQIVND (reference sequence). The trim removed 3 bases at V and 0 bases at J, leaving 5 bases unmatched. The DNA for the CDR3 is TGTGCCAGTAGTATTTGGGACAGTGTAGCCAAAAACATTCAGTACTTC. Translation: CASSIWDSVAKNIQYF.

The CDR3 protein is CASSRRRQNYGYTF. The DNA of the CDR3 is TGTGCCAGCAGTCGTCGGCGCCAGAACTATGGCTACACCTTC. The chain has TRBV27 and TRBJ1-2; no definite D call. The V gene's germline CDR1 is MNHEY and CDR2 SMNVEV (reference sequence). The V end was cut by 5 bases, the J end by 2 bases, with 12 bases between. CDR3 length equals 14 residues.

Concerning this clone itself: Other DNA sequences of this sample code for an identical CDR3. This chain links TRBV29-1 with TRBJ1-4, with D hard to call. This CDR3 is 12 amino acids long. Deletions cut 4 bases from V and 0 bases from J, with 3 bases between. The germline V gene has CDR1 SQVTM and CDR2 ANQGSEA. This CDR3 is CSVAATNEKLFF. The CDR3 bases are TGCAGCGTTGCTGCAACTAATGAAAAACTGTTTTTT.

CDR3 sequence: CASSQDPETNYSNQPQHF. CDR3 in DNA: TGCGCCAGCAGCCAAGACCCCGAGACAAATTATAGCAATCAGCCCCAGCATTTT. J is TRBJ1-5 and V is TRBV4-3; D ambiguous. Germline V gives CDR1 LGHNA, CDR2 YSLEER. The germline V and J ends were trimmed by 0 bases and 0 bases, with 15 bases remaining between them. The CDR3 spans 18 residues.

This chain joins TRBV5-6 and TRBJ2-5; unclear D gene. The V end was cut by 1 base, the J end by 2 bases, with 15 bases between. Per the germline V gene, CDR1 is SGHDT and CDR2 is YYEEEE. The CDR3 has 16 amino acids. CDR3 DNA sequence: TGTGCCAGCAGCTTGCCCCCGGAGTACCCACAAGAGACCCAGTACTTC. Encoded protein: CASSLPPEYPQETQYF. Full variable domain (rest looked up from reference TRBV5-6 and TRBJ2-5): DAGVTQSPTHLIKTRGQQVTLRCSPKSGHDTVSWYQQALGQGPQFIFQYYEEEERQRGNFPDRFSGHQFPNYSSELNVNALLLGDSALYLCASSLPPEYPQETQYFGPGTRLLVL.

In DNA form, the CDR3 reads TGTGCCAGCTCACCACCTAGCGGGAGAACCTCCAATGAGCAGTTCTTC. Translated, it gives CASSPPSGRTSNEQFF. The V call is TRBV18, the J call TRBJ2-1; TRBD2 matches 9 bases. The CDR3 spans 16 residues. Losses at the gene ends were 0 bases for V and 6 bases for J; bases not matched to a gene: 6. Germline V gene data show CDR1 as KGHSH and CDR2 as LQKENI.

Regarding this clone: This specimen includes other DNA sequences encoding the same CDR3. This chain connects TRBV30 to TRBJ2-7; possibly TRBD1 for D (6 bases). CDR3 length equals 13 residues. V was cut by 3 bases and J by 1 base, with 10 bases left in between. The germline V gene has CDR1 GTSNPN and CDR2 SVGIG (reference sequence). The CDR3 DNA follows: TGTGCCTGGAGCTCTGACAGGTCCTACGAGCAGTACTTC. This sequence encodes CAWSSDRSYEQYF.

This clone was detected once. This chain joins TRBV10-3 and TRBJ2-3; D perhaps matches TRBD2 (5 bases). Deletions cut 6 bases from V and 2 bases from J, with 9 bases between. The CDR3 is 13 residues long. CDR1 and CDR2 (germline): ENHRY, SYGVKD. The CDR3: CAISGLNTDTQYF. As DNA, the CDR3 is TGTGCCATCAGCGGACTCAACACAGATACGCAGTATTTT.